The rows below give T cell receptor beta chains drawn from one sample of a study of T cell responses to AZD1222 COVID-19 vaccine. TCRdb keeps only in-frame clones here, not all; method: immunoSEQ multiplex PCR. The data contain about 180,000 clones, about nine tenths of them singletons. The sequenced sample was peripheral blood, obtained 28 days after the second AZD1222 dose. The receptors were gathered from an adult who received the AZD1222 COVID-19 vaccine. CDR3s include the opening cysteine and the closing phenylalanine or tryptophan. The D gene is left open where the match is weak. Clone size is stated in some rows and not others, as once, few, many or a class when expanded.

v_call: TRBV2
d_call: NA
j_call: TRBJ2-7
clone_size: NA
cdr3_aa: CASSDVWPSYEQYF
cdr3_nt: TGTGCCAGCAGTGATGTCTGGCCTTCCTACGAGCAGTACTTC

v_call: TRBV2
d_call: NA
j_call: TRBJ2-5
clone_size: NA
cdr3_aa: CASSETETQYF
cdr3_nt: TGTGCCAGCAGTGAAACAGAGACCCAGTACTTC

v_call: TRBV14
d_call: NA
j_call: TRBJ1-2
clone_size: NA
cdr3_aa: CASSQDREKGYYGYTF
cdr3_nt: TGTGCCAGCAGCCAAGATCGTGAGAAGGGATACTATGGCTACACCTTC

v_call: TRBV5-1
d_call: NA
j_call: TRBJ2-5
clone_size: once
cdr3_aa: CASSAQGYGETQYF
cdr3_nt: TGCGCCAGCAGCGCACAGGGTTATGGGGAGACCCAGTACTTC

v_call: TRBV7-2
d_call: TRBD2
j_call: TRBJ2-1
clone_size: NA
cdr3_aa: CASSSGLAVGEQFF
cdr3_nt: TGTGCCAGCAGCTCGGGACTAGCGGTCGGAGAGCAGTTCTTC

v_call: TRBV5-4
d_call: NA
j_call: TRBJ2-6
clone_size: NA
cdr3_aa: CASSFPDGYSGANVLTF
cdr3_nt: TGTGCCAGCAGCTTCCCCGACGGATACTCTGGGGCCAACGTCCTGACTTTC

v_call: TRBV7-9
d_call: TRBD2
j_call: TRBJ2-2
clone_size: NA
cdr3_aa: CASSFLSGRTGELFF
cdr3_nt: TGTGCCAGCAGCTTCCTTAGCGGGAGAACCGGGGAGCTGTTTTTT

v_call: TRBV30
d_call: TRBD1
j_call: TRBJ1-5
clone_size: NA
cdr3_aa: CAWGQGNQPQHF
cdr3_nt: TGTGCCTGGGGACAGGGCAATCAGCCCCAGCATTTT

v_call: TRBV7-9
d_call: TRBD1
j_call: TRBJ1-1
clone_size: NA
cdr3_aa: CASSLGQGITEAFF
cdr3_nt: TGTGCCAGCAGCCTAGGACAGGGGATCACTGAAGCTTTCTTT

v_call: TRBV6-6
d_call: NA
j_call: TRBJ1-5
clone_size: NA
cdr3_aa: CASREGYLGYQPQHF
cdr3_nt: TGTGCCAGCAGGGAGGGGTACCTGGGGTATCAGCCCCAGCATTTT

v_call: TRBV7-6
d_call: TRBD1
j_call: TRBJ1-5
clone_size: NA
cdr3_aa: CASSLAAGGSGEPQHF
cdr3_nt: TGTGCCAGCAGCTTAGCTGCAGGGGGTAGTGGGGAGCCCCAGCATTTT

v_call: TRBV6-1
d_call: TRBD2
j_call: TRBJ2-7
clone_size: NA
cdr3_aa: CAISIAGGAGEQYF
cdr3_nt: TGTGCCATCTCAATAGCGGGGGGCGCTGGAGAGCAGTACTTC

v_call: TRBV11-1
d_call: NA
j_call: TRBJ1-3
clone_size: NA
cdr3_aa: CASSLPGNSGNTIYF
cdr3_nt: TGTGCCAGCAGCTTACCAGGGAACTCTGGAAACACCATATATTTT

v_call: TRBV5-1
d_call: NA
j_call: TRBJ1-1
clone_size: NA
cdr3_aa: CASSFAGDNTEAFF
cdr3_nt: TGCGCCAGCAGCTTTGCGGGGGACAACACTGAAGCTTTCTTT

v_call: TRBV30
d_call: NA
j_call: TRBJ1-5
clone_size: NA
cdr3_aa: CAFPGRGNQPQHF
cdr3_nt: TGTGCCTTTCCGGGACGGGGCAATCAGCCCCAGCATTTT

v_call: TRBV24-1
d_call: TRBD1
j_call: TRBJ2-7
clone_size: NA
cdr3_aa: CATSTTGGEQYF
cdr3_nt: TGTGCCACCAGCACTACAGGGGGCGAGCAGTACTTC

v_call: TRBV19
d_call: NA
j_call: TRBJ1-1
clone_size: NA
cdr3_aa: CASSSWGWNTEAFF
cdr3_nt: TGTGCCAGTAGTAGTTGGGGCTGGAACACTGAAGCTTTCTTT

v_call: TRBV15
d_call: NA
j_call: TRBJ1-2
clone_size: NA
cdr3_aa: CATSTRTDNQGYTF
cdr3_nt: TGTGCCACCAGCACCCGGACAGACAACCAGGGCTACACCTTC

v_call: TRBV12-3/TRBV12-4
d_call: NA
j_call: TRBJ1-1
clone_size: NA
cdr3_aa: CASSLPGATEAFF
cdr3_nt: TGTGCCAGCAGTTTACCCGGCGCGACTGAAGCTTTCTTT

v_call: TRBV27
d_call: NA
j_call: TRBJ2-7
clone_size: NA
cdr3_aa: CASSLRRAYEQYF
cdr3_nt: TGTGCCAGCAGTTTGCGCAGGGCCTACGAGCAGTACTTC

v_call: TRBV7-8
d_call: NA
j_call: TRBJ1-2
clone_size: NA
cdr3_aa: CASSRKRANYGYTF
cdr3_nt: TGTGCCAGCAGCAGAAAGAGAGCTAACTATGGCTACACCTTC

v_call: TRBV5-5
d_call: NA
j_call: TRBJ1-3
clone_size: NA
cdr3_aa: CASSFYRAGGNTIYF
cdr3_nt: TGTGCCAGCAGCTTTTACAGGGCTGGTGGAAACACCATATATTTT

v_call: TRBV7-2
d_call: NA
j_call: TRBJ2-7
clone_size: NA
cdr3_aa: CASSSPALGLWGAEQYF
cdr3_nt: TGTGCCAGCAGCTCGCCGGCCCTAGGCCTATGGGGGGCCGAGCAGTACTTC

v_call: TRBV19
d_call: NA
j_call: TRBJ1-5
clone_size: NA
cdr3_aa: CASKREGNQPQHF
cdr3_nt: TGTGCCAGTAAACGGGAGGGCAATCAGCCCCAGCATTTT

v_call: TRBV23-1
d_call: NA
j_call: TRBJ1-3
clone_size: NA
cdr3_aa: CASRIGSGNTIYF
cdr3_nt: TGCGCCAGTCGAATAGGCTCTGGAAACACCATATATTTT

v_call: TRBV7-9
d_call: NA
j_call: TRBJ1-2
clone_size: NA
cdr3_aa: CASSSSGYVSYTF
cdr3_nt: TGTGCCAGCAGCTCTTCAGGGTACGTGAGCTACACCTTC

v_call: TRBV27
d_call: NA
j_call: TRBJ1-5
clone_size: once
cdr3_aa: CASSLSGRDQPQHF
cdr3_nt: TGTGCCAGCAGTTTATCAGGGAGAGATCAGCCCCAGCATTTT

v_call: TRBV19
d_call: NA
j_call: TRBJ2-2
clone_size: NA
cdr3_aa: CASSIAGTGELFF
cdr3_nt: TGTGCCAGTAGTATAGCGGGGACCGGGGAGCTGTTTTTT

v_call: TRBV7-9
d_call: NA
j_call: TRBJ1-1
clone_size: NA
cdr3_aa: CASSRGTEAFF
cdr3_nt: TGTGCCAGCAGCAGGGGCACTGAAGCTTTCTTT